A selection of T cell receptor beta chains follows, all from one sample in a study of identical twins. TCRdb fed the 5' RACE reads into MiXCR, producing one record per CDR3 protein. The sample includes hundreds of thousands of distinct CDR3 sequences, 15% to 20% of them seen just once. These data also featured in a second study, about T cells expressing NK-cell markers.

The sequencing sample was made of PBMCs. The receptors derive from a woman younger than 30 in good health. Both conserved end residues are part of each CDR3. A D gene is named only where the DNA matches it firmly. Clone size is stated in some rows and not others, as once, few, many or a class when expanded.

J gene: TRBJ2-2
D gene: NA
clone size: few
V gene: TRBV4-3
CDR3 length: 15
CDR3 DNA: TGCGCCAGCAGCCAGAGGGCCTCGAGAGGCGGGGAGCTGTTTTTT
CDR3 protein: CASSQRASRGGELFF

J gene: TRBJ2-5
D gene: TRBD2
clone size: NA
V gene: TRBV4-2
CDR3 length: 16
CDR3 DNA: TGTGCCAGCAGCCAAGATTCAACTAGCGGCCAAGAGACCCAGTACTTC
CDR3 protein: CASSQDSTSGQETQYF

J gene: TRBJ2-1
D gene: TRBD2
clone size: NA
V gene: TRBV20-1
CDR3 length: 15
CDR3 DNA: TGCAGTGCTAGCTACCAGCGGGGGGGCAACAATGAGCAGTTCTTC
CDR3 protein: CSASYQRGGNNEQFF

J gene: TRBJ1-2
D gene: NA
clone size: NA
V gene: TRBV19
CDR3 length: 12
CDR3 DNA: TGTGCCAGTAGTATGAAAGGCTATGGCTACACCTTC
CDR3 protein: CASSMKGYGYTF

J gene: TRBJ2-3
D gene: NA
clone size: few
V gene: TRBV20-1
CDR3 length: 15
CDR3 DNA: TGCAGTGCTAGAGATCATCGGGGGGCGTCAGATACGCAGTATTTT
CDR3 protein: CSARDHRGASDTQYF

J gene: TRBJ1-1
D gene: NA
clone size: many
V gene: TRBV27
CDR3 length: 14
CDR3 DNA: TGTGCCAGCAGTGTCACAGGCGGGAACACTGAAGCTTTCTTT
CDR3 protein: CASSVTGGNTEAFF

J gene: TRBJ1-1
D gene: NA
clone size: few
V gene: TRBV7-9
CDR3 length: 11
CDR3 DNA: TGTGCCAGCAGCTCGAGCAGGGAAGCTTTCTTT
CDR3 protein: CASSSSREAFF

J gene: TRBJ2-3
D gene: NA
clone size: few
V gene: TRBV20-1
CDR3 length: 16
CDR3 DNA: TGCAGTGCTAGAGCCCTCCCGGGGGGCTACACAGATACGCAGTATTTT
CDR3 protein: CSARALPGGYTDTQYF

J gene: TRBJ2-1
D gene: TRBD2
clone size: NA
V gene: TRBV10-3
CDR3 length: 15
CDR3 DNA: TGTGCCACTAGCGGGGGGGCCGGTAACTACAATGAGCAGTTCTTC
CDR3 protein: CATSGGAGNYNEQFF

J gene: TRBJ1-2
D gene: TRBD1
clone size: few
V gene: TRBV25-1
CDR3 length: 14
CDR3 DNA: TGTGCCAGCAGACGTCCCGGGACAGAGTATGGCTACACCTTC
CDR3 protein: CASRRPGTEYGYTF

J gene: TRBJ1-1
D gene: NA
clone size: NA
V gene: TRBV29-1
CDR3 length: 13
CDR3 DNA: TGCAGCGTTGGGGTACACCGGAACACTGAAGCTTTCTTT
CDR3 protein: CSVGVHRNTEAFF

J gene: TRBJ2-1
D gene: TRBD2
clone size: NA
V gene: TRBV7-2
CDR3 length: 17
CDR3 DNA: TGTGCCAGCAGCTCCCCGGGACTAGCGGGAGGACGAGATGAGCAGTTCTTC
CDR3 protein: CASSSPGLAGGRDEQFF

J gene: TRBJ2-7
D gene: NA
clone size: many
V gene: TRBV11-2
CDR3 length: 16
CDR3 DNA: TGTGCCAGCAGCTTAGACCCTAGTACCCTGGGGATCGAGCAGTACTTC
CDR3 protein: CASSLDPSTLGIEQYF

J gene: TRBJ1-3
D gene: NA
clone size: few
V gene: TRBV18
CDR3 length: 15
CDR3 DNA: TGTGCCAGCTCACCACGTGGGGAGTCTGGAAACACCATATATTTT
CDR3 protein: CASSPRGESGNTIYF

J gene: TRBJ2-7
D gene: NA
clone size: NA
V gene: TRBV10-3
CDR3 length: 12
CDR3 DNA: TGTGCCATCAGCGTCTTTACCTACGAGCAGTACTTC
CDR3 protein: CAISVFTYEQYF

J gene: TRBJ1-5
D gene: NA
clone size: few
V gene: TRBV6-4
CDR3 length: 13
CDR3 DNA: TGTGCCAGCAGTGTAGGTCTTTTTCAGCCCCAGCATTTT
CDR3 protein: CASSVGLFQPQHF

J gene: TRBJ1-4
D gene: NA
clone size: NA
V gene: TRBV3-1
CDR3 length: 14
CDR3 DNA: TGTGCCAGCAGCCAAGGAGGGGCCAGTGAAAAACTGTTTTTT
CDR3 protein: CASSQGGASEKLFF

J gene: TRBJ2-7
D gene: NA
clone size: few
V gene: TRBV25-1
CDR3 length: 13
CDR3 DNA: TGTGCCAGCAGTGAAGGGAGTAAAAACGAGCAGTACTTC
CDR3 protein: CASSEGSKNEQYF

J gene: TRBJ1-1
D gene: NA
clone size: NA
V gene: TRBV11-3
CDR3 length: 16
CDR3 DNA: TGTGCCAGCAGCGCTAGGACTTCCCATGGGAACACTGAAGCTTTCTTT
CDR3 protein: CASSARTSHGNTEAFF

J gene: TRBJ2-5
D gene: NA
clone size: NA
V gene: TRBV29-1
CDR3 length: 14
CDR3 DNA: TGCAGCGTTGAGGATTGGGGAATGGGAGAGACCCAGTACTTC
CDR3 protein: CSVEDWGMGETQYF

J gene: TRBJ1-5
D gene: TRBD1
clone size: many
V gene: TRBV20-1
CDR3 length: 15
CDR3 DNA: TGCAGTGCTCCGACCCCGGGACAGGGCGGTCAGCCCCAGCATTTT
CDR3 protein: CSAPTPGQGGQPQHF

J gene: TRBJ2-7
D gene: TRBD1
clone size: NA
V gene: TRBV2
CDR3 length: 15
CDR3 DNA: TGTGCCAGCAGACAAACCGGGACAGGGCTCCACGAGCAGTACTTC
CDR3 protein: CASRQTGTGLHEQYF

J gene: TRBJ2-7
D gene: NA
clone size: NA
V gene: TRBV29-1
CDR3 length: 16
CDR3 DNA: TGCAGCGTTGCGGGCAGCGCTCGGGACGGTGGCTACGAGCAGTACTTC
CDR3 protein: CSVAGSARDGGYEQYF

J gene: TRBJ2-7
D gene: NA
clone size: NA
V gene: TRBV5-5
CDR3 length: 14
CDR3 DNA: TGTGCCAGCAGCTTGCCGGGACATCACTACGAGCAGTACTTC
CDR3 protein: CASSLPGHHYEQYF

J gene: TRBJ2-7
D gene: NA
clone size: many
V gene: TRBV6-2/TRBV6-3
CDR3 length: 15
CDR3 DNA: TGTGCCAGCAGTTACGGGCGGGAAGAAGTTCACGAGCAGTACTTC
CDR3 protein: CASSYGREEVHEQYF

J gene: TRBJ2-3
D gene: NA
clone size: NA
V gene: TRBV12-2
CDR3 length: 19
CDR3 DNA: TGTGCAAGTCGTCTTACCGGGACTAGCGGGAGATCTAGTACAGATACGCAGTATTTT
CDR3 protein: CASRLTGTSGRSSTDTQYF

J gene: TRBJ1-2
D gene: NA
clone size: few
V gene: TRBV7-8
CDR3 length: 16
CDR3 DNA: TGTGCCAGCAGCTTAGCGCAAATGGGCTCTAACTATGGCTACACCTTC
CDR3 protein: CASSLAQMGSNYGYTF

J gene: TRBJ2-5
D gene: TRBD2
clone size: few
V gene: TRBV5-1
CDR3 length: 14
CDR3 DNA: TGCGCCAGCTCTCCCGGGACTACAAAAGAGACCCAGTACTTC
CDR3 protein: CASSPGTTKETQYF

J gene: TRBJ1-2
D gene: NA
clone size: NA
V gene: TRBV6-2/TRBV6-3
CDR3 length: 14
CDR3 DNA: TGTGCCAGCAGACCCGCTTCGACCGCCGCGGGCTACACCTTC
CDR3 protein: CASRPASTAAGYTF

J gene: TRBJ2-2
D gene: NA
clone size: NA
V gene: TRBV20-1
CDR3 length: 13
CDR3 DNA: TGCAGTGCCAGACACCTGAACACCGGGGAGCTGTTTTTT
CDR3 protein: CSARHLNTGELFF

J gene: TRBJ2-1
D gene: NA
clone size: NA
V gene: TRBV6-5
CDR3 length: 13
CDR3 DNA: TGTGCCAGCAGTTACGACCAGTACAATGAGCAGTTCTTC
CDR3 protein: CASSYDQYNEQFF

J gene: TRBJ2-3
D gene: TRBD1
clone size: NA
V gene: TRBV24-1
CDR3 length: 15
CDR3 DNA: TGTGCCACCAGTGATGGCCGGGACAGTGGCGCTACGCAGTATTTT
CDR3 protein: CATSDGRDSGATQYF

J gene: TRBJ2-1
D gene: NA
clone size: NA
V gene: TRBV11-2
CDR3 length: 15
CDR3 DNA: TGTGCCAGCAGCCCCCCTCGGGGCGCCGAAAATGAGCAGTTCTTC
CDR3 protein: CASSPPRGAENEQFF

J gene: TRBJ2-1
D gene: NA
clone size: few
V gene: TRBV7-9
CDR3 length: 12
CDR3 DNA: TGTGCCAGCAGCGCGGGTAACAATGAGCAGTTCTTC
CDR3 protein: CASSAGNNEQFF

J gene: TRBJ2-7
D gene: TRBD1
clone size: NA
V gene: TRBV10-3
CDR3 length: 13
CDR3 DNA: TGTGCCGTCACCGGGACAGAGACCTACGAGCAGTACTTC
CDR3 protein: CAVTGTETYEQYF

J gene: TRBJ1-2
D gene: TRBD1
clone size: NA
V gene: TRBV12-3/TRBV12-4
CDR3 length: 12
CDR3 DNA: TGTGCCAGCAGGGGACAGCTCTATGGCTACACCTTC
CDR3 protein: CASRGQLYGYTF

J gene: TRBJ2-4
D gene: NA
clone size: NA
V gene: TRBV9
CDR3 length: 12
CDR3 DNA: TGTGCCAGCAGCGGAGAGGGACTCATTCAGTACTTC
CDR3 protein: CASSGEGLIQYF

J gene: TRBJ2-2
D gene: TRBD2
clone size: few
V gene: TRBV6-5
CDR3 length: 16
CDR3 DNA: TGTGCCAGCAGCTACACGGCGGGAGGTACCACCGGGGAGCTGTTTTTT
CDR3 protein: CASSYTAGGTTGELFF

J gene: TRBJ2-2
D gene: NA
clone size: NA
V gene: TRBV5-1
CDR3 length: 18
CDR3 DNA: TGCGCCAGCAGCTTGACGCTAGGGGAGTCAGTGAACACCGGGGAGCTGTTTTTT
CDR3 protein: CASSLTLGESVNTGELFF

J gene: TRBJ2-1
D gene: NA
clone size: NA
V gene: TRBV18
CDR3 length: 13
CDR3 DNA: TGTGCCAGCTCACTCACACTAGTTATTGAGCAGTTCTTC
CDR3 protein: CASSLTLVIEQFF

J gene: TRBJ2-1
D gene: NA
clone size: NA
V gene: TRBV12-3/TRBV12-4
CDR3 length: 13
CDR3 DNA: TGTGCCAGCAGTTTGGATTGGGCCAATGAGCAGTTCTTC
CDR3 protein: CASSLDWANEQFF

J gene: TRBJ2-1
D gene: TRBD2
clone size: NA
V gene: TRBV2
CDR3 length: 14
CDR3 DNA: TGTGCCACCAAGCGGGGGGCCGCGAGTGATGAGCAGTTCTTC
CDR3 protein: CATKRGAASDEQFF

J gene: TRBJ2-7
D gene: NA
clone size: NA
V gene: TRBV20-1
CDR3 length: 14
CDR3 DNA: TGCAGTGCTAGCTCCCAACGGTTCTCCTACGAGCAGTACTTC
CDR3 protein: CSASSQRFSYEQYF

J gene: TRBJ2-1
D gene: TRBD1
clone size: few
V gene: TRBV20-1
CDR3 length: 14
CDR3 DNA: TGCAGTGCTAGAGAGGGACAGGGGTACAATGAGCAGTTCTTC
CDR3 protein: CSAREGQGYNEQFF

J gene: TRBJ2-3
D gene: TRBD1
clone size: few
V gene: TRBV5-1
CDR3 length: 14
CDR3 DNA: TGCGCCAGCAGCTTCGGGACAGGGCCAGATACGCAGTATTTT
CDR3 protein: CASSFGTGPDTQYF

J gene: TRBJ1-4
D gene: TRBD1
clone size: many
V gene: TRBV27
CDR3 length: 18
CDR3 DNA: TGTGCCAGCAGAGCTAGACCGGGACAGGGGATGACTAATGAAAAACTGTTTTTT
CDR3 protein: CASRARPGQGMTNEKLFF

J gene: TRBJ2-1
D gene: NA
clone size: few
V gene: TRBV7-9
CDR3 length: 11
CDR3 DNA: TGTGCCAGCAGCTGCGGAGCGGAGCAGTTCTTC
CDR3 protein: CASSCGAEQFF

J gene: TRBJ2-7
D gene: NA
clone size: many
V gene: TRBV20-1
CDR3 length: 12
CDR3 DNA: TGCAGTTCCTGGACAGCCTCCTACGAGCAGTACTTC
CDR3 protein: CSSWTASYEQYF

J gene: TRBJ1-2
D gene: TRBD1
clone size: NA
V gene: TRBV6-2/TRBV6-3
CDR3 length: 16
CDR3 DNA: TGTGCCAGCAGACCCCTCGACAGGGAACCTAACTATGGCTACACCTTC
CDR3 protein: CASRPLDREPNYGYTF

J gene: TRBJ2-1
D gene: NA
clone size: NA
V gene: TRBV3-1
CDR3 length: 16
CDR3 DNA: TGTGCCAGCAGCCAAGATCTAGCGCAATCTTACAATGAGCAGTTCTTC
CDR3 protein: CASSQDLAQSYNEQFF

J gene: TRBJ1-5
D gene: NA
clone size: few
V gene: TRBV10-3
CDR3 length: 14
CDR3 DNA: TGTGCCATCAGTGGACATCTTAGTAATCAGCCCCAGCATTTT
CDR3 protein: CAISGHLSNQPQHF

J gene: TRBJ2-7
D gene: NA
clone size: NA
V gene: TRBV3-1
CDR3 length: 16
CDR3 DNA: TGTGCCAGCAGCCAAGAGGCCTGGGGGATAGCTTACGAGCAGTACTTC
CDR3 protein: CASSQEAWGIAYEQYF

J gene: TRBJ2-2
D gene: NA
clone size: NA
V gene: TRBV12-3/TRBV12-4
CDR3 length: 13
CDR3 DNA: TGTGCCAGCAGTTTCGCGGCTACCGGGGAGCTGTTTTTT
CDR3 protein: CASSFAATGELFF